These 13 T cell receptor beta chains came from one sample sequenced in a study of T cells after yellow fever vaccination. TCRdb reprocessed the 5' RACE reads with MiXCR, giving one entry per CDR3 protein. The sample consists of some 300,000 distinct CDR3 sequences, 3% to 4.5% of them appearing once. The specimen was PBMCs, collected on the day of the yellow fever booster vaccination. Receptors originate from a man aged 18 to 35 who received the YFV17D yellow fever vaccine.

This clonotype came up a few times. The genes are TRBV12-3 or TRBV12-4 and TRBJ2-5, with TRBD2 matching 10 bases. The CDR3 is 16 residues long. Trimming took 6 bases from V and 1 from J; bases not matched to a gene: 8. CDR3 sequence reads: CASSRLRLAGQETQYF. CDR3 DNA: TGTGCCAGCAGCCGCTTAAGACTAGCGGGCCAAGAGACCCAGTACTTC.

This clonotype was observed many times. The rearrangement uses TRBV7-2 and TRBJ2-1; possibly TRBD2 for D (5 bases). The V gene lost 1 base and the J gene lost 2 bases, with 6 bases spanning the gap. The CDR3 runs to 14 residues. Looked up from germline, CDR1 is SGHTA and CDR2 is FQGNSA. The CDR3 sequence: CASSLERPYNEQFF. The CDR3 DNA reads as TGTGCCAGCAGCTTAGAGCGGCCCTACAATGAGCAGTTCTTC.

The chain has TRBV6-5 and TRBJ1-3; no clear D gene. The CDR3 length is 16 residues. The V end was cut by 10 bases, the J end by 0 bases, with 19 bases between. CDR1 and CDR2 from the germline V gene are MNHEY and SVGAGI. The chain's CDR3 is CATAKGSDLSGNTIYF. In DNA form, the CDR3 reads TGTGCCACAGCAAAGGGTTCAGATCTCTCTGGAAACACCATATATTTT.

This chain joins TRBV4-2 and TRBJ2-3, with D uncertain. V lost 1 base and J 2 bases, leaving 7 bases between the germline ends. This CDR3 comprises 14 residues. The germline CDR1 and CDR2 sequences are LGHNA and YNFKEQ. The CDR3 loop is CASSQVSDTDTQYF. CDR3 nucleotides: TGTGCCAGCAGCCAAGTCAGCGACACAGATACGCAGTATTTT.

The CDR3 sequence: CAWNLGGSTDTQYF. DNA for the CDR3: TGTGCCTGGAATTTAGGGGGGTCAACAGATACGCAGTATTTT. The chain combines TRBV30 with TRBJ2-3; either TRBD1 or TRBD2 may supply D (6 bases each). The CDR3 loop spans 14 amino acids. Germline V gives CDR1 GTSNPN, CDR2 SVGIG (reference sequence). V was clipped by 4 bases and J by 3 bases, with 14 bases between them.

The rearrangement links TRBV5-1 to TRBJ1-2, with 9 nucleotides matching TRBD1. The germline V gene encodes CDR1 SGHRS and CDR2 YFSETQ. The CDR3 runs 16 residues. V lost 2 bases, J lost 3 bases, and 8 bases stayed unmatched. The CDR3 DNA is TGCGCCAGCAGCTTTAAAAAGGACAGGGGAGACTATGGCTACACCTTC. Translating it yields CASSFKKDRGDYGYTF.

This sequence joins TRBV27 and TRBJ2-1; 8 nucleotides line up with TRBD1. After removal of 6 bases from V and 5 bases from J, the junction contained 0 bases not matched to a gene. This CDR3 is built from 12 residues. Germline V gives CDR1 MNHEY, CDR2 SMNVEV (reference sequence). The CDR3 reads CASRDRDNEQFF. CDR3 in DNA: TGTGCCAGCAGGGACAGGGACAATGAGCAGTTCTTC.

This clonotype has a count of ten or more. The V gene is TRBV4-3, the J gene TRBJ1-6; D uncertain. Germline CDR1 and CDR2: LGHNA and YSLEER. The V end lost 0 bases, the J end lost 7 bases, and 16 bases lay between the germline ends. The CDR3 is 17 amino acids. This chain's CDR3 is CASSQEGDTPRNSPLHF. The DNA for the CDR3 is TGCGCCAGCAGCCAAGAGGGCGACACCCCGAGGAATTCACCCCTCCACTTT.

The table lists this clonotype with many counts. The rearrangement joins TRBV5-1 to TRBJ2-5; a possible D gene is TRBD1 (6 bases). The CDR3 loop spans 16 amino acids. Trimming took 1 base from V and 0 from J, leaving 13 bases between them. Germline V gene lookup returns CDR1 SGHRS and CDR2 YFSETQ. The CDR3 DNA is TGCGCCAGCAGCTTGTTGACAGGCAGTGACCAAGAGACCCAGTACTTC. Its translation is CASSLLTGSDQETQYF.

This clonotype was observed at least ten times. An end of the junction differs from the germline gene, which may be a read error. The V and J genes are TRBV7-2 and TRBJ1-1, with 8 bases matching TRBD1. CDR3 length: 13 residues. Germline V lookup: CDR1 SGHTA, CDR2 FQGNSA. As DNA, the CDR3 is TGTGCCAGCAGCTTAGGGTCGGACAGGGAGGGGGACTTT. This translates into CASSLGSDREGDF.

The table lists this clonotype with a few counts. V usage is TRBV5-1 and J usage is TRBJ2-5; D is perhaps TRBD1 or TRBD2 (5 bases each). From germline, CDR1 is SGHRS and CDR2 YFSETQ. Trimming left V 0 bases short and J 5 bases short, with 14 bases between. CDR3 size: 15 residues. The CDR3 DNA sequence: TGCGCCAGCAGCTTGGAACGGGGCTATGAGGAGACCCAGTACTTC. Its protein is CASSLERGYEETQYF.

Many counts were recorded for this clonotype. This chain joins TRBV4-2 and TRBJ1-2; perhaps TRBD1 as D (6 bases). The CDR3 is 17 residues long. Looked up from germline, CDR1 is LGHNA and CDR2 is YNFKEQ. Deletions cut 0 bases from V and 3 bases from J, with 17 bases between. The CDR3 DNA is TGTGCCAGCAGCCAAGATTCGAGGCAGGGGAGTCACTATGGCTACACCTTC. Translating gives CASSQDSRQGSHYGYTF.

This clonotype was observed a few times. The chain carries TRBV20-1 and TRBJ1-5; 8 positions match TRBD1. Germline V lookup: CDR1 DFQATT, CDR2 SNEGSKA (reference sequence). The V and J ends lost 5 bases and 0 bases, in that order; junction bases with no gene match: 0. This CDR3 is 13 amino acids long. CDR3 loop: CSAGQGSNQPQHF. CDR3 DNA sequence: TGCAGTGCTGGACAGGGTAGCAATCAGCCCCAGCATTTT.